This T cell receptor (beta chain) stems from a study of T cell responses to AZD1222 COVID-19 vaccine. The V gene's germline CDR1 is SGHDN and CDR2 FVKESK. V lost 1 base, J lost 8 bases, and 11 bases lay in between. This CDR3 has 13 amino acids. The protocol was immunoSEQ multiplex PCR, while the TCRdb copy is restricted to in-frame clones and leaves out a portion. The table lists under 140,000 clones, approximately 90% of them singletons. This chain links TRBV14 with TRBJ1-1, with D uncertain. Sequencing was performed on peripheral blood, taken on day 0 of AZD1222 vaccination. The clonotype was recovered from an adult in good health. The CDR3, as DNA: TGTGCCAGCAGCCAAGGTATATTAACCGAAGCTTTCTTT. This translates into CASSQGILTEAFF.